This paragraph covers one TCR beta chain sequence. The CDR3 loop spans 16 amino acids. Trimming shortened V by 7 bases and J by 2 bases, and 19 bases separated the two germline ends. Germline V gene sequence: CDR1 MDHEN, CDR2 SYDVKM. This sample is part of a study of T cell changes during pregnancy in multiple sclerosis. Generated by immunoSEQ multiplex PCR, the TCRdb table keeps only in-frame clones and is missing some. This table has around 60,000 clones, over 80% appearing once. This receptor was identified in a female donor in good health, enrolled as a control in a pregnancy study. The sample consisted of peripheral blood, taken in the second trimester of pregnancy. The chain employs TRBV28 and TRBJ2-3; perhaps TRBD2 as D (6 bases). The CDR3 reads CASNSGRAGITDTQYF. CDR3 DNA sequence: TGTGCCAGCAATTCAGGTCGAGCGGGTATCACAGATACGCAGTATTTT.